A single sample gave rise to the 27 T cell receptor beta chains below, sequenced in a study of blood T cell repertoires in COVID-19. This table comes from immunoSEQ multiplex PCR, and its TCRdb copy is limited to in-frame clones, with some not included. The data hold 200,000 to 250,000 clones, with 88% observed a single time. Sequenced sample: peripheral blood. The origin of the receptors is an older woman with acute or convalescent COVID-19.

The chain has TRBV19 and TRBJ2-3, with D possibly being TRBD1 (6 bases). This CDR3 has 15 residues. Germline-derived CDR1 and CDR2 are LNHDA and SQIVND (reference sequence). The V gene lost 6 bases and the J gene lost 3 bases, with 16 bases spanning the gap. Here the CDR3 reads CASRKRGGNTDTQYF. The DNA of the CDR3 is TGTGCCAGTAGGAAAAGAGGGGGTAATACAGATACGCAGTATTTT.

The chain combines TRBV29-1 with TRBJ2-6; no reliable D call. The CDR3 contains 13 residues. CDR1 and CDR2 from the germline V gene are SQVTM and ANQGSEA. Deletions cut 7 bases from V and 0 bases from J, with 7 bases between. For the CDR3, the DNA is TGCAGCGCGCTCCCCTCTGGGGCCAACGTCCTGACTTTC. The encoded protein is CSALPSGANVLTF.

This chain uses TRBV3-1 (or the pseudogene TRBV3-2) with TRBJ2-7; a possible D gene is TRBD2 (6 bases). V lost 0 bases and J 1 base, leaving 16 bases between the germline ends. The length of the CDR3 is 17 residues. The germline V gene encodes CDR1 LGHDT and CDR2 YNNKEL (reference sequence). The CDR3 protein is CASSQDSRREASYEQYF. CDR3 bases: TGTGCCAGCAGCCAAGACTCTCGTAGGGAGGCATCCTACGAGCAGTACTTC.

This clone occurred once. The chain couples TRBV5-1 to TRBJ2-7; tentatively, D is TRBD1 (5 bases). Trimming pared 0 bases from V and 2 bases from J, leaving 12 bases between. CDR3 length equals 15 residues. Germline assignment: CDR1 SGHRS and CDR2 YFSETQ. The CDR3 bases are TGCGCCAGCAGCTTGGTTACAGGCCCGACCTACGAGCAGTACTTC. Translation: CASSLVTGPTYEQYF.

This clone showed up just once. The chain uses TRBV10-1 and TRBJ1-1, with 7 bases identical to TRBD1. J was trimmed by 0 bases and V by 3 bases; bases with no gene match: 4. The CDR3 has 15 residues. Germline assignment: CDR1 WNHNN and CDR2 SYGVQD (reference sequence). CDR3 region: CASSDRQGMNTEAFF. The CDR3, as DNA: TGCGCCAGCAGTGACAGACAGGGTATGAACACTGAAGCTTTCTTT.

The chain links TRBV20-1 to TRBJ2-7; 7 bases fit TRBD1. Germline loops: CDR1 DFQATT, CDR2 SNEGSKA (reference sequence). The CDR3 is 11 residues long. V shed 3 bases, J shed 6 bases, and the junction held 2 bases outside the gene matches. In DNA, the CDR3 is TGCAGTGCTAGGACAGGGATCGAGCAGTACTTC. This sequence encodes CSARTGIEQYF.

The chain recombines TRBV5-6 with TRBJ2-7; D is perhaps TRBD2 (5 bases). This CDR3 spans 15 amino acids. Germline lookup yields CDR1 SGHDT and CDR2 YYEEEE. The ends were cut back, 1 base at V and 0 bases at J, with 11 bases in the middle. The CDR3 loop is CASSLWRYSSYEQYF. Here the CDR3 DNA reads TGTGCCAGCAGCTTGTGGAGGTACAGCTCCTACGAGCAGTACTTC.

In this sample, this clone turned up once. J is TRBJ1-2 and V is TRBV4-1, with TRBD1 as a possible D gene (6 bases). V dropped 3 bases and J dropped 2 bases, with 13 bases sitting between them. This CDR3 is 15 amino acids long. Per the germline V gene, CDR1 is MGHRA and CDR2 is YSYEKL. The chain's CDR3 is CASSQTSTGNYGYTF. The CDR3 DNA sequence: TGCGCCAGCAGCCAGACCTCGACAGGAAACTATGGCTACACCTTC.

CDR3 sequence reads: CASSLGDRGYGYTF. CDR3 nucleotides: TGTGCCAGCAGTTTGGGGGACAGGGGCTATGGCTACACCTTC. The chain joins TRBV28 to TRBJ1-2; 10 bases line up with TRBD1. The V and J ends lost 3 bases and 4 bases, in that order; junction bases with no gene match: 2. In germline, CDR1 is MDHEN, CDR2 SYDVKM. This CDR3 spans 14 amino acids.

This sequence joins TRBV6-6 and TRBJ2-1; TRBD1 matches at 11 bases. The CDR3 has 14 residues. The ends lost 6 bases at V and 6 bases at J; junction bases unmatched: 4. Per the germline V gene, CDR1 is MNHNY and CDR2 is SVGAGI (reference sequence). CDR3 sequence reads: CASRDRGRGNEQFF. CDR3 DNA: TGTGCCAGCAGGGACAGGGGGCGAGGCAATGAGCAGTTCTTC.

This clone was detected only a few times. The same CDR3 also results from other DNA sequences found in this sample. The V and J genes are TRBV5-1 and TRBJ1-1; D is possibly TRBD1 (5 bases). Germline assignment: CDR1 SGHRS and CDR2 YFSETQ. CDR3 length equals 13 residues. Trimming stripped 2 bases from V and 3 bases from J, with 8 bases between. The CDR3 nucleotides read TGCGCCAGCAGCTTCAGGGCTGACACTGAAGCTTTCTTT. It encodes CASSFRADTEAFF.

The chain carries TRBV6-2 or TRBV6-3 and TRBJ1-5, with D unclear. V lost 2 bases to trimming and J lost 3 bases, with 8 bases between them. CDR3 size: 14 residues. Germline CDR1 MNHEY, CDR2 SVGEGT. CDR3 loop: CASSYVGFNQPQHF. The CDR3 DNA reads as TGTGCCAGCAGTTACGTGGGCTTCAATCAGCCCCAGCATTTT.

The rearrangement links TRBV12-3 or TRBV12-4 to TRBJ2-7; 9 bases match TRBD1. CDR3 length: 12 residues. Trimming removed 8 bases from V and 3 bases from J; junction bases left unmatched: 2. The CDR3 DNA follows: TGTGCCAGCGGGGGACAGGGCTACGAGCAGTACTTC. This sequence encodes CASGGQGYEQYF.

The V call is TRBV5-1, the J call TRBJ1-1; 7 bases align to TRBD1. CDR3 length: 15 amino acids. Germline trimming cut 0 bases from V and 3 bases from J; bases unmatched to any gene: 5. Germline CDR1 SGHRS, CDR2 YFSETQ. The CDR3 loop is CASSLGQGSDTEAFF. The CDR3 DNA reads TGCGCCAGCAGCTTGGGACAGGGCTCGGACACTGAAGCTTTCTTT. Full variable domain (outside the CDR3, taken from reference TRBV5-1 and TRBJ1-1): KAGVTQTPRYLIKTRGQQVTLSCSPISGHRSVSWYQQTPGQGLQFLFEYFSETQRNKGNFPGRFSGRQFSNSRSEMNVSTLELGDSALYLCASSLGQGSDTEAFFGQGTRLTVV.

In its sample, this clone was seen a few times. The chain employs TRBV3-1 (or the pseudogene TRBV3-2) and TRBJ2-7, with TRBD2 matching 9 bases. Germline CDR1 reads LGHDT; CDR2 reads YNNKEL (reference sequence). The CDR3 is 19 residues long. J was trimmed by 3 bases and V by 0 bases; bases with no gene match: 15. The DNA of the CDR3 is TGTGCCAGCAGCCAAGAAGGGTCGTGGGGCACTAGCGGGTTCTACGAGCAGTACTTC. It codes for CASSQEGSWGTSGFYEQYF.

This clone has only a few counts. The chain is built from TRBV7-3 and TRBJ2-2, with no clear D. The CDR3 runs to 13 residues. The germline V gene has CDR1 SGHTA and CDR2 FQGTGA. Trimming removed 5 bases at V and 1 base at J, with 5 bases between. CDR3 in DNA: TGTGCCAGCAGCCCCTTGAACACCGGGGAGCTGTTTTTT. Translation: CASSPLNTGELFF.

This chain links TRBV6-5 with TRBJ1-5, with D possibly TRBD1 on 6 matching bases. The CDR3 spans 13 residues. V was trimmed by 7 bases and J by 4 bases, leaving 11 bases between them. Germline V gene sequence: CDR1 MNHEY, CDR2 SVGAGI. The CDR3 sequence is CASTGTGNQPQHF. The DNA for the CDR3 is TGTGCCAGCACTGGTACAGGGAATCAGCCCCAGCATTTT.

CDR3 bases: TGCGCCAGCAGCTTGGCCAAAGAGACCCAGTACTTC. Protein: CASSLAKETQYF. The chain uses TRBV5-1 and TRBJ2-5; D call uncertain. The CDR3 extends over 12 amino acids. Trimming removed 0 bases at V and 3 bases at J, with 3 bases between. Germline CDR1 SGHRS, CDR2 YFSETQ.

The rearrangement links TRBV7-2 to TRBJ2-1; D might be TRBD2 (6 bases). Between the trimmed V and J ends, which lost 3 bases and 4 bases, there was a span of 13 bases. The CDR3 loop spans 15 amino acids. Germline CDR1 SGHTA, CDR2 FQGNSA. Here the CDR3 DNA reads TGTGCCAGCAGCTTGGGGCGGGAAGCTTACAATGAGCAGTTCTTC. Amino acid sequence: CASSLGREAYNEQFF.

The rearrangement uses TRBV28 and TRBJ2-7, with TRBD1 identical over 7 bases. Germline CDR1 reads MDHEN; CDR2 reads SYDVKM. The CDR3 sequence is 13 residues long. The trim removed 2 bases at V and 5 bases at J, leaving 3 bases unmatched. The DNA for the CDR3 is TGTGCCAGCAGTTTAAGACAGGGTGACGAGCAGTACTTC. It specifies CASSLRQGDEQYF.

Here the CDR3 DNA reads TGTGCCAGCAGTCAGACAGGGACCTACGAGCAGTACTTC. Translated: CASSQTGTYEQYF. The chain has TRBV28 and TRBJ2-7; 7 nucleotides match TRBD1. V shed 5 bases, J shed 2 bases, and the junction held 3 bases outside the gene matches. The CDR3 length is 13 residues. The germline CDR1 and CDR2 sequences are MDHEN and SYDVKM.

The chain couples TRBV30 to TRBJ2-2, with 7 positions matching TRBD1. This CDR3 comprises 14 residues. Germline V gives CDR1 GTSNPN, CDR2 SVGIG (reference sequence). Trimming cost V 1 base and J 1 base; bases outside gene matches: 0. The CDR3 spells CAWSGQGNTGELFF. CDR3 DNA sequence: TGTGCCTGGAGTGGACAGGGGAACACCGGGGAGCTGTTTTTT.

V and J are TRBV5-5 and TRBJ2-3; TRBD2 aligns across 8 bases. The CDR3 runs to 15 residues. Germline lookup yields CDR1 SGHKS and CDR2 YYEKEE (reference sequence). With V trimmed by 3 bases and J by 0 bases, 3 bases remained unmatched. CDR3 in amino acids: CASSWASGSTDTQYF. The CDR3 nucleotides are TGTGCCAGCAGCTGGGCTAGCGGGAGCACAGATACGCAGTATTTT.

DNA for the CDR3: TGTGCCAGCTCATCGGACAGGGACGCTGAAGCTTTCTTT. The encoded protein is CASSSDRDAEAFF. This chain connects TRBV18 to TRBJ1-1, with TRBD1 matching over 8 bases. The length of the CDR3 is 13 residues. J lost 6 bases, V lost 5 bases, and 5 bases had no gene match. Germline V gives CDR1 KGHSH, CDR2 LQKENI.

Remarks on this clone: At the DNA level, this CDR3 is encoded by other sequences in the same sample as well. This chain uses TRBV10-3 with TRBJ1-4, with 9 positions matching TRBD1. The CDR3 runs to 13 residues. Germline CDR1 and CDR2: ENHRY and SYGVKD. V trimming: 6 bases; J trimming: 7 bases; junction bases outside the gene matches: 3. The DNA for the CDR3 is TGTGCCATCAGCGACAGGGGGGGTGAAAAACTGTTTTTT. Translating it yields CAISDRGGEKLFF.

This chain links TRBV18 with TRBJ1-2; 12 nucleotides align to TRBD1. This CDR3 comprises 15 residues. CDR1 KGHSH and CDR2 LQKENI come from the germline V gene. The ends lost 2 bases at V and 8 bases at J; junction bases unmatched: 6. Here the CDR3 reads CASSPWGQGARGYTF. The CDR3 DNA is TGTGCCAGCTCACCATGGGGACAGGGGGCGCGCGGCTACACCTTC. Looking up the rest from reference TRBV18 and TRBJ1-2 gives the full variable domain: NAGVMQNPRHLVRRRGQEARLRCSPMKGHSHVYWYRQLPEEGLKFMVYLQKENIIDESGMPKERFSAEFPKEGPSILRIQQVVRGDSAAYFCASSPWGQGARGYTFGSGTRLTVV.

The chain combines TRBV5-6 with TRBJ1-2; 10 bases align to TRBD1. The germline CDR1 and CDR2 sequences are SGHDT and YYEEEE. This CDR3 comprises 15 residues. The ends lost 4 bases at V and 3 bases at J; junction bases unmatched: 6. The CDR3 here is CASSRGTGVYYGYTF. The DNA for the CDR3 is TGTGCCAGCAGCCGAGGGACAGGGGTGTACTATGGCTACACCTTC.